A single sample gave rise to the 25 T cell receptor beta chains below, sequenced in a study of blood T cell repertoires in COVID-19. Profiling relied on immunoSEQ multiplex PCR, and the TCRdb table lists in-frame clones only, not all of them. This table has about 670,000 clones, 70% to 90% appearing once. Specimen: peripheral blood. These receptors all come from a woman aged 18 to 35 with acute or convalescent COVID-19.

This clone was seen more than once but under ten times. The chain recombines TRBV27 with TRBJ1-2; 10 bases are shared with TRBD1. There are 14 residues in the CDR3. The J segment lost 6 bases and the V segment lost 7 bases, leaving 8 bases of the junction unmatched. Germline V CDR1 and CDR2: MNHEY, SMNVEV (reference sequence). DNA for the CDR3: TGTGCCAGCAACCGGGACAGGGGATTCCATGGCTACACCTTC. Protein sequence: CASNRDRGFHGYTF.

V usage is TRBV30 and J usage is TRBJ1-1; 7 bases line up with TRBD1. Germline V gene data show CDR1 as GTSNPN and CDR2 as SVGIG (reference sequence). After removal of 8 bases from V and 5 bases from J, the junction contained 11 bases not matched to a gene. CDR3 size: 13 residues. This CDR3 reads CAANRGAFTEAFF. For the CDR3, the DNA is TGTGCCGCCAACAGGGGAGCCTTTACTGAAGCTTTCTTT.

The genes are TRBV5-5 and TRBJ2-3; 10 bases fit TRBD2. The CDR3 is made up of 15 amino acids. Unmatched junction bases numbered 3, after V lost 4 bases and J lost 1 base. CDR1 and CDR2 from the germline V gene are SGHKS and YYEKEE (reference sequence). CDR3 loop: CASSTGTSGTDTQYF. In DNA, the CDR3 is TGTGCCAGCAGCACCGGGACTAGCGGCACAGATACGCAGTATTTT.

The genes are TRBV3-1 (or the pseudogene TRBV3-2) and TRBJ1-2; D uncertain. Between the trimmed V and J ends, which lost 3 bases and 8 bases, there was a span of 16 bases. Germline CDR1 reads LGHDT; CDR2 reads YNNKEL (reference sequence). The CDR3 has 14 amino acids. CDR3 sequence reads: CASSQRSPSGGYTF. In DNA form, the CDR3 reads TGTGCCAGCAGCCAGAGGAGTCCCAGTGGAGGCTACACCTTC.

The chain has TRBV9 and TRBJ2-3, with D hard to call. The CDR3 covers 13 residues. V was shortened by 0 bases and J by 5 bases, with 7 bases between the two germline ends. CDR1 and CDR2 (germline): SGDLS, YYNGEE. The CDR3 sequence is CASSVDLLDTQYF. The CDR3, as DNA: TGTGCCAGCAGCGTAGATCTCCTAGATACGCAGTATTTT.

The genes are TRBV7-2 and TRBJ2-1; 7 bases fit TRBD2. The length of the CDR3 is 13 residues. J was trimmed by 7 bases and V by 7 bases; bases with no gene match: 7. Germline CDR1 is SGHTA and CDR2 is FQGNSA. CDR3 residues: CASTPGGWNEQFF. For the CDR3, the DNA is TGTGCCAGCACCCCGGGAGGCTGGAATGAGCAGTTCTTC.

The sample holds one count of this clone. V and J are TRBV27 and TRBJ2-1; 8 bases are a match to TRBD1. CDR3 length: 16 residues. Germline assignment: CDR1 MNHEY and CDR2 SMNVEV (reference sequence). V lost 8 bases, J lost 1 base, and 10 bases stayed unmatched. CDR3 amino acids: CASLDRAALSYNEQFF. CDR3 coding DNA: TGTGCCAGCCTGGACAGGGCCGCCTTATCCTACAATGAGCAGTTCTTC.

V and J are TRBV6-2 or TRBV6-3 and TRBJ2-7, with D possibly TRBD2 on 6 matching bases. This CDR3 comprises 12 residues. The V gene lost 5 bases and the J gene lost 6 bases, with 11 bases spanning the gap. Germline CDR1 is MNHEY and CDR2 is SVGEGT. CDR3 sequence reads: CASSQTRVEQYF. The CDR3 DNA reads TGTGCCAGCAGTCAGACTAGGGTCGAGCAGTACTTC.

The chain couples TRBV24-1 to TRBJ2-2; D uncertain. Trimming cost V 4 bases and J 2 bases, with 10 bases left between them. This CDR3 contains 15 residues. Germline assignment: CDR1 KGHDR and CDR2 SFDVKD. The CDR3 DNA sequence: TGTGCCACCAGTGAGCCCAGGATTAACACCGGGGAGCTGTTTTTT. Amino acids: CATSEPRINTGELFF.

The chain has TRBV27 and TRBJ1-2; TRBD1 aligns across 11 bases. The germline V gene encodes CDR1 MNHEY and CDR2 SMNVEV (reference sequence). After removal of 2 bases from V and 5 bases from J, the junction contained 1 base not matched to a gene. The CDR3 consists of 14 residues. The CDR3 spells CASSLGTGGYGYTF. For the CDR3, the DNA is TGTGCCAGCAGTTTAGGGACAGGGGGGTATGGCTACACCTTC.

With regard to this clone: Other DNA sequences from this sample encode an identical CDR3 as well. V and J are TRBV27 and TRBJ1-2; TRBD1 aligns across 7 bases. This CDR3 is 13 amino acids long. V lost 3 bases and J lost 3; bases outside the gene matches: 1. Germline CDR1 and CDR2: MNHEY and SMNVEV (reference sequence). CDR3: CASSLGQYYGYTF. CDR3 in DNA: TGTGCCAGCAGTTTGGGACAGTACTATGGCTACACCTTC.

This clone was picked up one time. The rearrangement uses TRBV11-2 and TRBJ1-2; perhaps TRBD1 as D (5 bases). Germline V gene sequence: CDR1 SGHAT, CDR2 FQNNGV. Trimming shortened V by 7 bases and J by 2 bases, and 11 bases separated the two germline ends. CDR3 length: 13 amino acids. CDR3 sequence reads: CASTRQSNYGYTF. DNA for the CDR3: TGTGCCAGCACCCGACAGAGCAACTATGGCTACACCTTC. The complete variable domain, with remaining parts taken from reference TRBV11-2 and TRBJ1-2, reads EAGVAQSPRYKIIEKRQSVAFWCNPISGHATLYWYQQILGQGPKLLIQFQNNGVVDDSQLPKDRFSAERLKGVDSTLKIQPAKLEDSAVYLCASTRQSNYGYTFGSGTRLTVV.

The V gene is TRBV2, the J gene TRBJ1-3; 7 bases are a match to TRBD1. The CDR3 consists of 15 residues. Germline assignment: CDR1 SNHLY and CDR2 FYNNEI. V lost 10 bases and J lost 3; bases outside the gene matches: 12. CDR3 in amino acids: CATREGAGGGNTIYF. The CDR3 DNA is TGTGCCACCAGGGAGGGGGCAGGGGGTGGAAACACCATATATTTT.

The chain carries TRBV19 and TRBJ1-2; the D is unclear. Between the trimmed V and J ends, which lost 3 bases and 3 bases, there was a span of 8 bases. This CDR3 comprises 13 residues. CDR1 and CDR2 from the germline V gene are LNHDA and SQIVND (reference sequence). The CDR3 sequence is CASSIPPDYGYTF. The CDR3 DNA reads TGTGCCAGTAGTATCCCTCCTGACTATGGCTACACCTTC.

This rearrangement joins TRBV5-5 to TRBJ2-7; tentatively, D is TRBD2 (5 bases). The germline CDR1 and CDR2 sequences are SGHKS and YYEKEE (reference sequence). CDR3 length equals 15 residues. V lost 2 bases to trimming and J lost 3 bases, with 15 bases between them. Written as DNA, the CDR3 is TGTGCCAGCAGCTTAAGGACTCATCCTTTCTACGAGCAGTACTTC. Translation: CASSLRTHPFYEQYF.

The rearrangement links TRBV7-8 to TRBJ1-2; TRBD1 matches at 7 bases. The CDR3 covers 13 residues. The germline V gene encodes CDR1 SGHVS and CDR2 FQNEAQ. V shed 0 bases and J 8 bases; nucleotides not matched to a gene: 3. The CDR3 nucleotides are TGTGCCAGCAGCTTAGCAGGGGGCCTCGGCTACACCTTC. Protein sequence: CASSLAGGLGYTF.

This clone is a singleton in its sample. The chain links TRBV28 to TRBJ1-1, with 7 positions matching TRBD1. After removal of 3 bases from V and 3 bases from J, the junction contained 7 bases not matched to a gene. CDR3 size: 15 residues. Germline V gene lookup returns CDR1 MDHEN and CDR2 SYDVKM. CDR3 residues: CASSFETGWDTEAFF. The CDR3, as DNA: TGTGCCAGCAGTTTCGAGACAGGGTGGGACACTGAAGCTTTCTTT.

Comment on this clone: The junction and the germline gene differ at one end; a read error may be behind it. V and J are TRBV6-2 or TRBV6-3 and TRBJ2-1, with D unclear. Germline loops: CDR1 MNHEY, CDR2 SVGEGT. CDR3 length equals 12 residues. The CDR3, as DNA: TGTGCCACCAGTAAGGCGGTGCATGAGCAGTTCTTC. As protein: CATSKAVHEQFF.

Details on this clone: Other DNA sequences from this sample encode an identical CDR3 as well. The chain carries TRBV20-1 and TRBJ2-7, with a possible D match to TRBD1 (5 bases). Trimming cost V 5 bases and J 4 bases, with 9 bases left between them. Germline V lookup: CDR1 DFQATT, CDR2 SNEGSKA (reference sequence). The CDR3 sequence is 11 residues long. CDR3 in amino acids: CSASGKYEQYF. The CDR3 coding sequence is TGCAGTGCTTCAGGGAAATACGAGCAGTACTTC.

This chain joins TRBV27 and TRBJ1-1; 7 positions match TRBD1. There are 17 residues in the CDR3. CDR1 is MNHEY and CDR2 is SMNVEV in the germline V gene (reference sequence). V shed 3 bases and J 3 bases; nucleotides not matched to a gene: 13. The CDR3: CASSFRQGWGIYTEAFF. The CDR3 region has the DNA TGTGCCAGCAGTTTTCGACAGGGATGGGGGATATACACTGAAGCTTTCTTT.

The chain has TRBV9 and TRBJ2-5; D perhaps matches TRBD1 (6 bases). From germline, CDR1 is SGDLS and CDR2 YYNGEE. V dropped 6 bases and J dropped 1 base, with 13 bases sitting between them. The CDR3 runs to 14 residues. CDR3 sequence: CASTYRDRQETQYF. The CDR3 nucleotides are TGTGCCAGCACCTACAGGGACCGCCAAGAGACCCAGTACTTC.

J is TRBJ2-5 and V is TRBV6-2 or TRBV6-3, with 7 bases lining up with TRBD2. V was clipped by 1 base and J by 5 bases; unmatched bases: 7. The length of the CDR3 is 15 residues. Germline V CDR1 and CDR2: MNHEY, SVGEGT. The CDR3: CASSYWGGGSETQYF. The CDR3 nucleotides are TGTGCCAGCAGTTACTGGGGGGGAGGTTCGGAGACCCAGTACTTC.

This clone has just one count. The V call is TRBV9, the J call TRBJ1-6; the D gene is possibly TRBD1 (5 bases). The V gene lost 0 bases and the J gene lost 10 bases, with 20 bases spanning the gap. The CDR3 extends over 17 amino acids. Germline lookup yields CDR1 SGDLS and CDR2 YYNGEE. The CDR3 spells CASSVEPQVAKGSPLHF. The CDR3 nucleotides read TGTGCCAGCAGCGTAGAACCACAGGTCGCGAAGGGGTCACCCCTCCACTTT.

The CDR3 loop is CASGPLEADEKLFF. CDR3 DNA sequence: TGTGCCAGCGGCCCATTGGAGGCAGATGAAAAACTGTTTTTT. J is TRBJ1-4 and V is TRBV27; no reliable D call. This CDR3 is built from 14 residues. Trimming pared 8 bases from V and 6 bases from J, leaving 16 bases between. Germline CDR1 MNHEY, CDR2 SMNVEV (reference sequence).

J is TRBJ1-4 and V is TRBV4-1, with a tentative D call TRBD1 (6 bases). Germline loops: CDR1 MGHRA, CDR2 YSYEKL. V lost 4 bases, J lost 8 bases, and 11 bases lay in between. This CDR3 spans 13 amino acids. The CDR3 reads CASSREDREKLFF. Written as DNA, the CDR3 is TGCGCCAGCAGCCGGGAAGACAGGGAAAAACTGTTTTTT.